This T cell receptor beta chain was documented in a study of T cells in Graves' hyperthyroidism and ophthalmopathy. This clonotype has more than one count but fewer than ten. The CDR3 regions of TCR beta were amplified from RNA transcripts. A set of HTBI primers served as the primers for a first-round RT-PCR of the TCR CDR3. Each CDR3 protein is one row after TCRdb ran MiXCR on the multiplex PCR reads. This table holds approximately 520,000 distinct CDR3 sequences, around 20% found once. The CDR3 loop spans 13 amino acids. Germline V lookup: CDR1 MNHEY, CDR2 SVGAGI. V lost 0 bases and J 9 bases, leaving 8 bases between the germline ends.

This chain links TRBV6-5 with TRBJ2-2, with a tentative D call TRBD2 (5 bases). The sample consisted of blood. The sequence was collected from a young man with Graves' hyperthyroidism. CDR3 DNA: TGTGCCAGCAGTTACTCTAGCGCCAGGGAGCTGTTTTTT. This translates into CASSYSSARELFF.